This T cell receptor (beta chain) was sequenced during a study of prognosis after radiotherapy for stage I lung cancer. CDR3 length: 16 residues. The V and J ends lost 0 bases and 5 bases respectively, with 16 bases between them. Germline lookup yields CDR1 LNHDA and CDR2 SQIVND (reference sequence). This clonotype showed up many times. CDR3 of TCR beta was amplified from genomic DNA via a two-round multiplex PCR. Primers targeting each individual TRBV and TRBJ gene were applied in first-round PCR. Via MiXCR, TCRdb re-called the multiplex PCR reads, giving one row per CDR3 protein. Here the sample spans roughly 38,000 distinct CDR3 sequences, approximately 25% being singletons.

The chain couples TRBV19 to TRBJ1-2; D call uncertain. The TCR was taken from a donor over 45 with non-small cell lung cancer. The sequencing here drew on PBMCs, taken before or after stereotactic body radiation therapy (not recorded which). CDR3 protein: CASSIDPSSTIYGYTF. CDR3 nucleotides: TGTGCCAGTAGTATAGATCCGTCCTCTACGATTTATGGCTACACCTTC.